The clone carrying this T cell receptor beta chain was recorded many times. Its antigen is undetermined. This entry comes from a study of T-cell reconstitution after alpha-beta-depleted transplantation in children. Broader study findings: Expanded graft clones numbering several hundred reportedly gave rise to alpha-beta T cells about two months after transplant.

The authors prepared the TCRbeta library with unique molecular identifiers. TCRdb itself ran the PCR reads through MiXCR, one entry per CDR3 protein. The sample lists 55,000 to 70,000 distinct CDR3 sequences; roughly 10% were seen once. Germline V gives CDR1 MNHNS, CDR2 SASEGT. Trimming took off 6 bases at V and 0 bases at J, with 9 bases between the two ends. The CDR3 runs to 14 residues. The chain combines TRBV6-1 with TRBJ2-1; D remains unclear. This clonotype was sampled from a boy aged 5-17 years with acute myeloid leukemia, due to receive a stem cell transplant. The sample here was PBMCs, taken before TCRalphabeta/CD19-depleted stem cell transplant. The CDR3 DNA reads TGTGCCAGCAGGGACCAGAGCTCCTACAATGAGCAGTTCTTC. Translating gives CASRDQSSYNEQFF.